A selection of T cell receptor beta chains follows, all from one sample in a study of cytomegalovirus exposure and HLA in healthy donors. Here immunoSEQ multiplex PCR was the method, and the copy in TCRdb shows in-frame clones only, minus some. The sample includes roughly 150,000 clones, 80% to 85% of them seen just once. The specimen sequenced was PBMCs. The receptors stem from a woman under 30 in good health and CMV-seronegative. Each CDR3 is given with its conserved first and last residue. Each record gives: V gene, J gene, clone size, D gene, CDR3 protein, CDR3 DNA. A D gene is named only where the DNA matches it firmly. The size of a clone is reported for some rows only, either as once, few or many, or as a class for expanded clones.

v_call: TRBV6-5
j_call: TRBJ2-3
clone_size: -
d_call: TRBD2
cdr3_aa: CASSLAGGTDTQYF
cdr3_nt: TGTGCCAGCAGTTTAGCGGGGGGCACAGATACGCAGTATTTT

v_call: TRBV30
j_call: TRBJ1-1
clone_size: -
d_call: -
cdr3_aa: CAWSVRSSTEAFF
cdr3_nt: TGTGCCTGGAGTGTCCGGAGTTCTACTGAAGCTTTCTTT

v_call: TRBV13
j_call: TRBJ1-1
clone_size: -
d_call: TRBD1
cdr3_aa: CASSLFRQGFAEAFF
cdr3_nt: TGTGCCAGCAGCTTATTCCGACAGGGGTTCGCTGAAGCTTTCTTT

v_call: TRBV7-9
j_call: TRBJ2-7
clone_size: once
d_call: TRBD1
cdr3_aa: CSSSPFSGQLSYEQYF
cdr3_nt: TGTTCCAGCAGCCCTTTTTCGGGACAGCTCTCCTACGAGCAGTACTTC

v_call: TRBV18
j_call: TRBJ2-1
clone_size: -
d_call: TRBD1
cdr3_aa: CASSPRQGALYNEQFF
cdr3_nt: TGTGCCAGCTCACCAAGACAGGGGGCCCTCTACAATGAGCAGTTCTTC

v_call: TRBV19
j_call: TRBJ1-1
clone_size: -
d_call: -
cdr3_aa: CASSIDLWGPNTEAFF
cdr3_nt: TGTGCCAGTAGTATAGATCTCTGGGGGCCGAACACTGAAGCTTTCTTT

v_call: TRBV7-6
j_call: TRBJ2-5
clone_size: once
d_call: -
cdr3_aa: CASSHTGWLETQYF
cdr3_nt: TGTGCCAGCAGCCACACAGGGTGGTTGGAGACCCAGTACTTC

v_call: TRBV5-1
j_call: TRBJ1-4
clone_size: few
d_call: -
cdr3_aa: CASSPGQITTNEKLFF
cdr3_nt: TGCGCCAGCAGTCCAGGACAGATTACAACTAATGAAAAACTGTTTTTT

v_call: TRBV6-6
j_call: TRBJ2-2
clone_size: once
d_call: TRBD1
cdr3_aa: CASSPGTGGRTGELFF
cdr3_nt: TGTGCCAGCAGTCCTGGGACAGGGGGCCGGACCGGGGAGCTGTTTTTT

v_call: TRBV30
j_call: TRBJ2-6
clone_size: -
d_call: -
cdr3_aa: CAWSVQRYTRSGANVLTF
cdr3_nt: TGTGCCTGGAGTGTACAGCGGTACACCCGCTCTGGGGCCAACGTCCTGACTTTC

v_call: TRBV30
j_call: TRBJ1-5
clone_size: -
d_call: -
cdr3_aa: CAWSASGAQPQHF
cdr3_nt: TGTGCCTGGAGTGCCTCAGGGGCTCAGCCCCAGCATTTT

v_call: TRBV6-1
j_call: TRBJ1-2
clone_size: -
d_call: -
cdr3_aa: CASSDMDLVF
cdr3_nt: TGTGCCAGCAGTGATATGGACTTGGTTTTC

v_call: TRBV5-4
j_call: TRBJ1-1
clone_size: -
d_call: -
cdr3_aa: CASSLDRAGTEAFF
cdr3_nt: TGTGCCAGCAGCTTGGACAGGGCGGGCACTGAAGCTTTCTTT

v_call: TRBV10-3
j_call: TRBJ2-1
clone_size: once
d_call: TRBD1
cdr3_aa: CATSGTGGYNEQFF
cdr3_nt: TGTGCCACCAGCGGGACAGGGGGCTACAATGAGCAGTTCTTC

v_call: TRBV7-9
j_call: TRBJ1-1
clone_size: -
d_call: -
cdr3_aa: CASSLRENTEAFF
cdr3_nt: TGTGCCAGCAGCCTAAGAGAGAACACTGAAGCTTTCTTT

v_call: TRBV13
j_call: TRBJ1-3
clone_size: -
d_call: -
cdr3_aa: CASSRQDVSHTIYF
cdr3_nt: TGTGCCAGCAGTCGACAGGACGTGTCCCACACCATATATTTT

v_call: TRBV28
j_call: TRBJ1-5
clone_size: -
d_call: -
cdr3_aa: CAPQLTQQGENQPQHF
cdr3_nt: TGTGCCCCCCAGTTGACCCAACAGGGTGAAAATCAGCCCCAGCATTTT

v_call: TRBV6-5
j_call: TRBJ1-5
clone_size: -
d_call: TRBD1
cdr3_aa: CASSFTGGQPQHF
cdr3_nt: TGTGCCAGCAGTTTCACAGGGGGTCAGCCCCAGCATTTT

v_call: TRBV6-1
j_call: TRBJ1-2
clone_size: -
d_call: TRBD1
cdr3_aa: CASSEPLTGGDYGYTF
cdr3_nt: TGTGCCAGCAGCGAACCACTGACAGGGGGGGACTATGGCTACACCTTC

v_call: TRBV4-1
j_call: TRBJ2-3
clone_size: -
d_call: TRBD1
cdr3_aa: CASSRRHRGATDTQYF
cdr3_nt: TGCGCCAGCAGCCGCCGGCACAGGGGGGCCACAGATACGCAGTATTTT

v_call: TRBV28
j_call: TRBJ2-7
clone_size: few
d_call: -
cdr3_aa: CASSLRGISYEQYF
cdr3_nt: TGTGCCAGCAGTTTAAGGGGAATCTCCTACGAGCAGTACTTC

v_call: TRBV5-1
j_call: TRBJ1-1
clone_size: -
d_call: -
cdr3_aa: CASSYPDRMNTEAFF
cdr3_nt: TGCGCCAGCAGCTACCCGGACAGAATGAACACTGAAGCTTTCTTT

v_call: TRBV5-1
j_call: TRBJ1-5
clone_size: -
d_call: -
cdr3_aa: CASSSGRGALFNQPQHF
cdr3_nt: TGCGCCAGCAGCTCCGGGCGGGGAGCCCTTTTCAATCAGCCCCAGCATTTT

v_call: TRBV29-1
j_call: TRBJ2-3
clone_size: -
d_call: TRBD2
cdr3_aa: CSVEAASGGTDTQYF
cdr3_nt: TGCAGCGTTGAAGCGGCTAGCGGGGGAACAGATACGCAGTATTTT

v_call: TRBV10-3
j_call: TRBJ1-2
clone_size: -
d_call: TRBD1
cdr3_aa: CAISAGTGGRVYGYTF
cdr3_nt: TGTGCCATCAGCGCCGGGACAGGGGGCCGGGTCTATGGCTACACCTTC

v_call: TRBV28
j_call: TRBJ1-1
clone_size: -
d_call: -
cdr3_aa: CASSDAGGLIEAFF
cdr3_nt: TGTGCCAGCAGTGACGCGGGGGGATTAATCGAAGCTTTCTTT

v_call: TRBV11-3
j_call: TRBJ2-5
clone_size: -
d_call: TRBD1
cdr3_aa: CASSLGRGSETQYF
cdr3_nt: TGTGCCAGCAGCTTAGGCAGGGGGTCTGAGACCCAGTACTTC

v_call: TRBV7-9
j_call: TRBJ1-1
clone_size: -
d_call: TRBD1
cdr3_aa: CASRQGWTEAFF
cdr3_nt: TGTGCCAGCAGACAGGGGTGGACTGAAGCTTTCTTT

v_call: TRBV19
j_call: TRBJ1-2
clone_size: -
d_call: TRBD1
cdr3_aa: CASSSWDRGTDGYTF
cdr3_nt: TGTGCCAGTAGTAGCTGGGACAGGGGCACTGATGGCTACACCTTC

v_call: TRBV4-1
j_call: TRBJ1-6
clone_size: -
d_call: -
cdr3_aa: CASSQGMMGRHNSPLHF
cdr3_nt: TGCGCCAGCAGCCAAGGGATGATGGGGCGTCATAATTCACCCCTCCACTTT

v_call: TRBV29-1
j_call: TRBJ1-1
clone_size: -
d_call: -
cdr3_aa: CSVAMGSHTEAFF
cdr3_nt: TGCAGCGTTGCTATGGGCAGCCACACTGAAGCTTTCTTT

v_call: TRBV6-1
j_call: TRBJ1-5
clone_size: -
d_call: -
cdr3_aa: CASSERGSNQPQHF
cdr3_nt: TGTGCCAGCAGTGAAAGGGGTAGCAATCAGCCCCAGCATTTT

v_call: TRBV30
j_call: TRBJ2-7
clone_size: -
d_call: TRBD1
cdr3_aa: CAWSGQGYEQYF
cdr3_nt: TGTGCCTGGAGTGGACAGGGCTACGAGCAGTACTTC

v_call: TRBV29-1
j_call: TRBJ2-2
clone_size: -
d_call: -
cdr3_aa: CSEIGANTGELFF
cdr3_nt: TGCAGCGAGATCGGAGCGAACACCGGGGAGCTGTTTTTT

v_call: TRBV4-1
j_call: TRBJ1-2
clone_size: once
d_call: -
cdr3_aa: CASSQGILTANYGYTF
cdr3_nt: TGCGCCAGCAGCCAAGGGATTCTGACAGCTAACTATGGCTACACCTTC

v_call: TRBV5-1
j_call: TRBJ1-1
clone_size: -
d_call: TRBD1
cdr3_aa: CASRRDRDPNTEAFF
cdr3_nt: TGCGCCAGCAGGAGGGACAGGGACCCGAACACTGAAGCTTTCTTT

v_call: TRBV6-1
j_call: TRBJ1-1
clone_size: -
d_call: -
cdr3_aa: CASTQAREAFF
cdr3_nt: TGTGCCAGCACCCAAGCCAGGGAAGCTTTCTTT

v_call: TRBV29-1
j_call: TRBJ2-5
clone_size: -
d_call: TRBD2
cdr3_aa: CSVDPPGGQETQYF
cdr3_nt: TGCAGCGTTGACCCTCCGGGGGGCCAAGAGACCCAGTACTTC

v_call: TRBV29-1
j_call: TRBJ2-7
clone_size: -
d_call: TRBD1
cdr3_aa: CSVDGTGGSYEQYF
cdr3_nt: TGCAGCGTTGACGGGACAGGGGGTTCCTACGAGCAGTACTTC

v_call: TRBV5-6
j_call: TRBJ1-2
clone_size: -
d_call: TRBD1
cdr3_aa: CASSFTGAGYTF
cdr3_nt: TGTGCCAGCAGCTTCACAGGGGCTGGCTACACCTTC

v_call: TRBV6-4
j_call: TRBJ2-1
clone_size: -
d_call: -
cdr3_aa: CASSDSGGGLNEQFF
cdr3_nt: TGTGCCAGCAGTGACTCTGGGGGGGGGCTCAATGAGCAGTTCTTC